This entry lists 5 T cell receptor beta chains sequenced from one sample in a study of T cell changes during pregnancy in multiple sclerosis. Assay used: immunoSEQ multiplex PCR; TCRdb lists only in-frame clones, some missing. The table lists approximately 97,000 clones, roughly 91% of them singletons. The sample consisted of peripheral blood, taken after pregnancy. These receptors came from a female donor in good health, enrolled as a control in a pregnancy study.

The V gene is TRBV9, the J gene TRBJ1-6; a weak D match, TRBD1 (6 bases). V was cut by 3 bases and J by 7 bases, with 14 bases left in between. This CDR3 is 15 amino acids long. CDR1 SGDLS and CDR2 YYNGEE come from the germline V gene. The CDR3 sequence is CASSAETGSNSPLHF. The DNA for the CDR3 is TGTGCCAGCAGCGCGGAGACAGGTTCAAATTCACCCCTCCACTTT.

This rearrangement joins TRBV6-1 to TRBJ2-5, with D perhaps TRBD2 (5 bases). The CDR3 has 16 amino acids. From germline, CDR1 is MNHNS and CDR2 SASEGT. V lost 4 bases and J lost 2, with 17 bases in between. DNA of the CDR3: TGTGCCAGCAGTGTTTCCCCCTCGAGGGCTCAAGAGACCCAGTACTTC. This codes for CASSVSPSRAQETQYF.

J is TRBJ2-7 and V is TRBV27, with D unclear. CDR1 MNHEY and CDR2 SMNVEV come from the germline V gene (reference sequence). Trimming pared 4 bases from V and 3 bases from J, leaving 13 bases between. The CDR3 is made up of 14 amino acids. As DNA, the CDR3 is TGTGCCAGCAGTTCATCCGGTCCGAGCTACGAGCAGTACTTC. It codes for CASSSSGPSYEQYF.

CDR3 sequence: CASSLASGTGDRVNYGYTF. CDR3 nucleotides: TGTGCCAGCAGCTTAGCAAGCGGGACAGGGGATCGGGTTAACTATGGCTACACCTTC. The rearrangement uses TRBV7-2 and TRBJ1-2, with 10 bases that match TRBD1. This CDR3 is built from 19 residues. CDR1 SGHTA and CDR2 FQGNSA come from the germline V gene. The junction had 11 bases not matched to a gene; V was cut back by 0 bases and J by 1 base.

The chain uses TRBV6-6 and TRBJ2-1; tentatively, D is TRBD1 (6 bases). The CDR3 has 16 amino acids. V was shortened by 7 bases and J by 7 bases, with 23 bases between the two germline ends. Germline CDR1 reads MNHNY; CDR2 reads SVGAGI (reference sequence). The CDR3 region has the DNA TGTGCCAGCAAACCGACCGGTGGGGGCTCCGGGAATGAGCAGTTCTTC. The encoded protein is CASKPTGGGSGNEQFF.